This T cell receptor (beta chain) is from a study of blood T cell repertoires in COVID-19. Looking at the study overall: Italy, Spain and the United States were the sources of the convalescent and acute COVID-19 samples.

Recruits, aged roughly 18 to 90 years, lived in 20 to 30 US areas. Cohort assignment relied on participant-reported clinical history. Shortly before study entry, within 2 weeks, exposed participants had met a COVID-19 case. Germline values: CDR1 SGHAT, CDR2 FQDESV (reference sequence). Trimming took 5 bases from V and 4 from J; bases not matched to a gene: 5. The CDR3 covers 15 residues. Method: immunoSEQ multiplex PCR; TCRdb's copy keeps in-frame clones and lacks some. In the table there are approximately 200,000 clones, 88% of which are singletons. The origin of this receptor is a woman aged 25-40 years who had been exposed to COVID-19. The chain uses TRBV11-1 and TRBJ2-2; 9 nucleotides align to TRBD1. The material sequenced was PBMCs or T cells enriched from blood (not recorded which). CDR3 loop: CASSRTGAATGELFF. In nucleotides, the CDR3 is TGTGCCAGCAGCCGGACAGGGGCAGCCACCGGGGAGCTGTTTTTT.